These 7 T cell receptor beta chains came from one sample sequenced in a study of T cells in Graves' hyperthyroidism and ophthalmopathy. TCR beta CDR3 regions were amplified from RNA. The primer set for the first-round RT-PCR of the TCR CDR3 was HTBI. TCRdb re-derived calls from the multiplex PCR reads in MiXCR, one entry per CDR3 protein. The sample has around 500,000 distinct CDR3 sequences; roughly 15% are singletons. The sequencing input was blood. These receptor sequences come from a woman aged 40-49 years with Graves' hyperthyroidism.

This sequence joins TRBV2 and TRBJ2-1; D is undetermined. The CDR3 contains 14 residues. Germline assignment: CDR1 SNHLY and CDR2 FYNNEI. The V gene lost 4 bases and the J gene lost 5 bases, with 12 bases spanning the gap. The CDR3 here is CASSGLNRNNEQFF. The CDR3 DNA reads TGTGCCAGCAGTGGGCTCAATCGAAACAATGAGCAGTTCTTC.

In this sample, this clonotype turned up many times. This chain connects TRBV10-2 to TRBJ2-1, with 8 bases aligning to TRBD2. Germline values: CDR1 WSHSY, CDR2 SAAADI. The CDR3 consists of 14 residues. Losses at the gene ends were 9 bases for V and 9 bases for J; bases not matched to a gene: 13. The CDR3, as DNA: TGCGCCAGTCGGGAGTTAGCGGGAAACTTTGAGCAGTTCTTC. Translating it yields CASRELAGNFEQFF.

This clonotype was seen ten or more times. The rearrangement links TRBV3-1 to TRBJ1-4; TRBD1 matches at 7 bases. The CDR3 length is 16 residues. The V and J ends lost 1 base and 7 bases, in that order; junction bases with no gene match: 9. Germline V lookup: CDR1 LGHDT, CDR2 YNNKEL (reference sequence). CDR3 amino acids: CASSQGARGGGEKLFF. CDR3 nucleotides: TGTGCCAGCAGCCAAGGGGCGAGAGGGGGCGGTGAAAAACTGTTTTTT.

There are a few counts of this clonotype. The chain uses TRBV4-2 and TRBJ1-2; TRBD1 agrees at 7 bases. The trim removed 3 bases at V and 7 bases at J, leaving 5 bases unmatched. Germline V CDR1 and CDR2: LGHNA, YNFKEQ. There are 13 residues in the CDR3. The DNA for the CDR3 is TGTGCCAGCAGCCACGGGACAGAGGGTGGCTACACCTTC. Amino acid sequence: CASSHGTEGGYTF.

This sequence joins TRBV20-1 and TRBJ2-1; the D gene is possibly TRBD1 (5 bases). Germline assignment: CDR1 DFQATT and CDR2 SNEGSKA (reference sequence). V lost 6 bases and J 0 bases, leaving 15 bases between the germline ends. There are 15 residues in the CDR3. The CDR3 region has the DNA TGCAGTGCGCTTAAGGGGCAGGCCTCCTACAATGAGCAGTTCTTC. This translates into CSALKGQASYNEQFF.

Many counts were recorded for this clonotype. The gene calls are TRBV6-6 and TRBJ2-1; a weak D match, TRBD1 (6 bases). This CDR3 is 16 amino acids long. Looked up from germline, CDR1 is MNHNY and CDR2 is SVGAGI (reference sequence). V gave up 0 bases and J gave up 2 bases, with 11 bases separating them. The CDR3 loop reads CASSYSNRVTYNEQFF. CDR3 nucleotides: TGTGCCAGCAGTTACTCGAACAGGGTCACCTACAATGAGCAGTTCTTC.

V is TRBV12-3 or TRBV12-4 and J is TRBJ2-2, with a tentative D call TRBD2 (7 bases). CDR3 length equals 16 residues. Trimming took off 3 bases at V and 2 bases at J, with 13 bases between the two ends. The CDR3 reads CASSLGAGVNTGELFF. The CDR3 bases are TGTGCCAGCAGTTTGGGGGCGGGAGTAAACACCGGGGAGCTGTTTTTT.